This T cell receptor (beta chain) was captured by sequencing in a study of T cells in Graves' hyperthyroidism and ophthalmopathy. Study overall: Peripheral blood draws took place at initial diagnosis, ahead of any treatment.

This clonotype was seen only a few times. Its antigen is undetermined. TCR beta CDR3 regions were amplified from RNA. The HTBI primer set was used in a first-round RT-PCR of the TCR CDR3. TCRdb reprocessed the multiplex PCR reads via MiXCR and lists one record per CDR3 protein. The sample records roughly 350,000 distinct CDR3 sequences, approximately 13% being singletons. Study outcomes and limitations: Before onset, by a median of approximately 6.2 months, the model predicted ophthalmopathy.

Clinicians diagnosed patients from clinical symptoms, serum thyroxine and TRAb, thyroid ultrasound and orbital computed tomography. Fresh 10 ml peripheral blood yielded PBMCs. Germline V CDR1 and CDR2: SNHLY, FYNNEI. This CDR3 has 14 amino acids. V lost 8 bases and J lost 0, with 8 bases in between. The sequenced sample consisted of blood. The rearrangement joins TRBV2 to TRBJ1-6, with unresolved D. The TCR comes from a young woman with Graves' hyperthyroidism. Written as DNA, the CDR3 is TGTGCCAGCTTGGGAAGCTCCTATAATTCACCCCTCCACTTT. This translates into CASLGSSYNSPLHF.